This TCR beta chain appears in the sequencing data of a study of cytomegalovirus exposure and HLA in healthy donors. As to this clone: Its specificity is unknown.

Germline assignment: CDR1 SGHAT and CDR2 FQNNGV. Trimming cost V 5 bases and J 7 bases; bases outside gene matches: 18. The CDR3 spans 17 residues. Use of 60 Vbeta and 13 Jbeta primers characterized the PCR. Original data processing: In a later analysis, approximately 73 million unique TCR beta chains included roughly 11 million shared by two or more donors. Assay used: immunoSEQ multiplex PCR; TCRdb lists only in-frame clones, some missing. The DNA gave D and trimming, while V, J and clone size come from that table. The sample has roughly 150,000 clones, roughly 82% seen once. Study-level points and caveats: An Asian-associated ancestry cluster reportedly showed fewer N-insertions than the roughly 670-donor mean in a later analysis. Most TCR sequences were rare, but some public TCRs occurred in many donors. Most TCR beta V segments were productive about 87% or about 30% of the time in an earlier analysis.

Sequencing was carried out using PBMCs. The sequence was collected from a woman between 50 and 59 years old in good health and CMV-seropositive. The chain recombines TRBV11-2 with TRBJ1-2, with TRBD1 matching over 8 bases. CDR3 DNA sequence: TGTGCCAGCAGCCAACGGACAGGGAAGGTGTTGGTGAGTGGCTACACCTTC. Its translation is CASSQRTGKVLVSGYTF.